This T cell receptor (beta chain) was sequenced during a study of blood T cell repertoires in COVID-19. Study-wide background: Collection of acute and convalescent COVID-19 samples took place in the United States, Italy and Spain. Sources were T cells, B-cell-depleted T cells, or PBMCs; the material itself was cDNA or gDNA.

Authors' methods: Estimates of nucleated cell counts were drawn from the amplification of reference gene primers. Using immunoSEQ multiplex PCR, the repertoire was profiled, and TCRdb retains in-frame clones only, with some absent. V, J and clone size are those of that table, while D and trimming were read from the DNA. This sample has about 210,000 clones, with more than 85% found just once. This CDR3 region has 20 residues. V lost 0 bases to trimming and J lost 4 bases; unmatched junction nucleotides: 13. CDR1 and CDR2 (germline): LGHNA, YSLEER. This receptor was identified in a man aged 35 to 55 with acute or convalescent COVID-19. The V call is TRBV4-3, the J call TRBJ2-1, with 12 bases aligning to TRBD1. Material for sequencing was peripheral blood. DNA for the CDR3: TGCGCCAGCAGCCAAGACCCACCGGGACAGGGGGCCTCCTTTTACAATGAGCAGTTCTTC. Translating it yields CASSQDPPGQGASFYNEQFF.